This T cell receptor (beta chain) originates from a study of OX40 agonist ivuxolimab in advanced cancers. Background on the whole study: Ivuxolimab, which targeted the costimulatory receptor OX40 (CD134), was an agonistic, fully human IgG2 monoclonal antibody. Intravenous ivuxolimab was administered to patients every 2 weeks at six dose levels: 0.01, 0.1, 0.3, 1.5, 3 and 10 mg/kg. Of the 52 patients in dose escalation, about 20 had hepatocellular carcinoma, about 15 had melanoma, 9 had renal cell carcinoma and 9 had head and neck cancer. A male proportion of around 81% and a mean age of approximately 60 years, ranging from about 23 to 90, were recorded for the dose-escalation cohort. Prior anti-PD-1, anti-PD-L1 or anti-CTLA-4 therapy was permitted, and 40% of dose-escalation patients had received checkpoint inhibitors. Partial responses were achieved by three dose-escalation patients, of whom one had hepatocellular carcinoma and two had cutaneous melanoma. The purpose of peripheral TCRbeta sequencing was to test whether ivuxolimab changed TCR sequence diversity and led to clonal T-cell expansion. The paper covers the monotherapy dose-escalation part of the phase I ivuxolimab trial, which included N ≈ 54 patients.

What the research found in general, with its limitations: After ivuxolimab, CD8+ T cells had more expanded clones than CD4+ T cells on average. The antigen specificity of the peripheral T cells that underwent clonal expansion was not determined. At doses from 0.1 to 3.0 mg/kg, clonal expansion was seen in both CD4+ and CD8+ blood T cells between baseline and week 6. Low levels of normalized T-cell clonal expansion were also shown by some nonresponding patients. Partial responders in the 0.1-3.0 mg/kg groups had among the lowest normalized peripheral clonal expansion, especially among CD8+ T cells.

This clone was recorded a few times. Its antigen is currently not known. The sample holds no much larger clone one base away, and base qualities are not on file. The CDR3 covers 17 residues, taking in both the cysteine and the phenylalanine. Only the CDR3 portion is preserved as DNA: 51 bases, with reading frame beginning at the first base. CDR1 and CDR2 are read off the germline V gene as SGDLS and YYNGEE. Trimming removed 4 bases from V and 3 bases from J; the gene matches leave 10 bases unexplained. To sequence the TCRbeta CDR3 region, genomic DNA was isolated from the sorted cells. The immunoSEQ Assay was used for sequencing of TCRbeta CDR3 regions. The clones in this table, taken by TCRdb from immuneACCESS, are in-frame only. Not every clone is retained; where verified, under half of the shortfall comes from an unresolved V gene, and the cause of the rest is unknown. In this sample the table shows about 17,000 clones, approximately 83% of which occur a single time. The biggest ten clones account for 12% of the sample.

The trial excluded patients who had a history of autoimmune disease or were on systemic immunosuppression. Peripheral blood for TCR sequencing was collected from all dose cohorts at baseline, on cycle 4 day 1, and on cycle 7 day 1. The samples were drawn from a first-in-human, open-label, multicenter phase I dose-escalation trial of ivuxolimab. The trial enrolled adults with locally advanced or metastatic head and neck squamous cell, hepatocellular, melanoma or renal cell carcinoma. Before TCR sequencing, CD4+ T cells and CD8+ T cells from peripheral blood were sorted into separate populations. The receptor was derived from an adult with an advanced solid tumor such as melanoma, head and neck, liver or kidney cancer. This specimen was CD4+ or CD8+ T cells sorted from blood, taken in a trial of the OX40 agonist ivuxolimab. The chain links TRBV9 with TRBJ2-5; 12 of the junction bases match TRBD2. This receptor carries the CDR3 CASSNSRTSGEKETQYF. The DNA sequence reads TGTGCCAGCAGCAATTCGAGGACTAGCGGGGAAAAAGAGACCCAGTACTTC.